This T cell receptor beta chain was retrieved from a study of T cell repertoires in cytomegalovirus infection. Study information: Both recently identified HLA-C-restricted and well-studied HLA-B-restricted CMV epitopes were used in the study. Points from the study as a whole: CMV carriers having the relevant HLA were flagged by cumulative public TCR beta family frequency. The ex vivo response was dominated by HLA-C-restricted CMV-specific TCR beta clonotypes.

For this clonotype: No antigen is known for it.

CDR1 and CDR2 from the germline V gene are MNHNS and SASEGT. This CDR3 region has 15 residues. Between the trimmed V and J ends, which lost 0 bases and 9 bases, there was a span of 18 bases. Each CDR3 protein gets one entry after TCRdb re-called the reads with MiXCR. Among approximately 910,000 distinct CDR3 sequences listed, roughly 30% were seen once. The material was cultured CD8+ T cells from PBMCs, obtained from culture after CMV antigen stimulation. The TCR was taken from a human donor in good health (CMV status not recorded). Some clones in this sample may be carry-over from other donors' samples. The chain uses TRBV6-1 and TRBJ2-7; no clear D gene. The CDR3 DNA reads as TGTGCCAGCAGTGAAGCGATAGGTATCAGTAACGTGCAGTACTTC. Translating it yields CASSEAIGISNVQYF.